Sequencing of this T cell receptor (beta chain) was carried out in a study of blood T cell repertoires in COVID-19. The table lists this clone with a few counts. Profiling relied on immunoSEQ multiplex PCR, and the TCRdb table lists in-frame clones only, not all of them. Among about 200,000 clones listed, nearly 90% were seen once. Trimming stripped 6 bases from V and 3 bases from J, with 15 bases between. This CDR3 spans 14 amino acids. The V gene's germline CDR1 is MDHEN and CDR2 SYDVKM. The rearrangement uses TRBV28 and TRBJ2-7; D may be TRBD1 (6 bases). Source material: peripheral blood. This TCR came from a man aged 50-59 years with COVID-19, enrolled during active disease. CDR3 bases: TGTGCCAGCAGCTACAAGGGGGACATCTACGAGCAGTACTTC. This encodes CASSYKGDIYEQYF.